This T cell receptor beta chain was identified during a study of T cell repertoires in cytomegalovirus infection. The CDR3 spans 13 residues. Trimming took off 1 base at V and 7 bases at J, with 10 bases between the two ends. Germline lookup yields CDR1 SGHTA and CDR2 FQGNSA. This clonotype was recorded many times. Its antigen is currently unknown. In TCRdb, the reads were re-called with MiXCR into one record per CDR3 protein. The sample lists roughly 700,000 distinct CDR3 sequences, approximately 33% seen once, with approximately 18% in the top ten. This receptor was taken from a human donor in good health (CMV status not recorded). Some clones in this sample may be carry-over from other donors' samples. Here the sequenced sample was cultured PBMCs, taken from culture after CMV antigen stimulation. J is TRBJ1-1 and V is TRBV7-2; unclear D gene. In DNA form, the CDR3 reads TGTGCCAGCAGCTTAGAGGTTACGAGTGAAGCTTTCTTT. The encoded protein is CASSLEVTSEAFF.